This T cell receptor beta chain was captured by sequencing in a study of blood T cell repertoires in COVID-19 (dated by TCRdb to the early 2020s). About the study as a whole: Samples from collaborators originated in the United States, Italy and Spain and spanned both the acute and convalescent phases of COVID-19. The material from the prospective study consisted of cDNA or gDNA derived from T cells, B-cell-depleted T cells, or PBMCs. The dataset comprised deeply sampled blood TCRbeta repertoires from subjects exposed to, actively infected with, or recovered from COVID-19. The repertoires were released in a freely available public database meant as a resource for research on the immune response to SARS-CoV-2. Samples were obtained from the ongoing ImmuneRACE study (first 160 participants) and from roughly 1,300 subjects provided by 6 global collaborators. The sample metadata nearly always contained a de-identified subject ID, COVID-19 status, age in years and sex. Where available, HLA class I and class II types were obtained from metadata supplied by the sample provider rather than from assay-based typing. On the study overall, not on this receptor specifically: How much clinical and demographic metadata was included differed by source and by participant, and the metadata was provided uncurated.

Of note for this clone: Its cognate antigen has yet to be identified. One base away there is no much larger clone; base qualities are not given.

The germline V gene sets CDR1 to MDHEN and CDR2 to SYDVKM. The CDR3 goes from the cysteine to the phenylalanine over 13 residues. The CDR3 DNA has 39 bases and is translated from base 1. The junction shows trimming of 5 bases on V and 5 bases on J, and the gene matches do not reach 2 bases of it. The collaborating institutions used their own protocols to collect whole blood in K2EDTA tubes. For TCRbeta analysis, collaborator samples were shipped as frozen whole blood, as isolated PBMCs, or as DNA extracted from either sample type. TCRbeta CDR3 regions were amplified from genomic DNA by means of the immunoSEQ Assay, a bias-controlled multiplex PCR. The paper's data handling went like this. The number of nucleated cells in each sample was estimated from the amplification of reference gene primers within the assay. Sequence reads were collapsed and filtered to measure the absolute abundance of every unique TCRbeta CDR3 rearrangement. For each sample, productive Simpson clonality was calculated by taking the square root of Simpson's diversity index across productive rearrangements. TCRdb mirrors the immuneACCESS table, restricted to in-frame sequences. Some clones are absent from its copies; in checked studies, under half trace to an unresolved V gene, and the reason for the others is unknown. The DNA gave D and trimming, while V, J and clone size come from that table. For this sample there are about 82,000 clones; roughly 70% appear just once. The ten top clones hold just over 2.5% of the sample.

Recombination connected TRBV28 to TRBJ1-3; 8 central bases correspond to TRBD1. This TCR was sampled from a human donor with acute or convalescent COVID-19. The donor label of this sample is uncertain. Sequences were obtained from peripheral blood. The CDR3 protein: CASSAGGRNTIYF. The base sequence is TGTGCCAGCAGTGCAGGGGGCAGAAACACCATATATTTT.